The present entry profiles one T cell receptor beta chain with its context. Its antigen is currently unknown. Trimming pared 1 base from V and 4 bases from J, leaving 3 bases between. The CDR3 is 12 amino acids. Germline CDR1 is KGHDR and CDR2 is SFDVKD. Oncomine TCR Beta short-read sequencing was applied to DNA from cultured CD4+ T cells. Via MiXCR, TCRdb re-called the PCR reads, giving one row per CDR3 protein. The sample yields fewer than 20,000 distinct CDR3 sequences, approximately 44% seen once. The data stem from a study of vaccination and CD4 T cells after COVID-19. Study at large: Every participant had a vaccine, which was either BNT162b2 or mRNA-1273, given in two doses. Post-vaccination sampling time points for a few convalescent patients were day 14 and days 161 to 241.

Time point in this sample: late sampling 161 to 241 days after vaccination in a few convalescent patients. The sample's treatment: approximately 10-day PBMC culture with coronavirus spike peptide pools or control peptides (ViraFEST assay). The rearrangement links TRBV24-1 to TRBJ2-5; the D is unclear. The receptor comes from a human donor who had recovered from COVID-19. Sequences were derived from CD4+ T cells from blood, cultured in vitro, sampled about 7 months after SARS-CoV-2 vaccination. CDR3 nucleotide sequence: TGTGCCACCAGTGATTTAGGAGAGACCCAGTACTTC. Amino acids: CATSDLGETQYF.